A single sample gave rise to the 22 T cell receptor beta chains below, sequenced in a study of T-cell reconstitution after alpha-beta-depleted transplantation in children (dated by TCRdb to the mid-2010s). The library was generated by PCR. Sequencing instrument: Illumina HiSeq 2500. TCR libraries were prepared with molecular barcoding, using unique molecular identifiers to normalize TCRbeta repertoire quantification. TCRdb passed the public sequencing reads through fastp at Q25 and MiXCR, retaining productive beta sequences. Here each entry gathers all rows of one CDR3 protein and keeps the most common genes and DNA. This sample has some 490,000 distinct CDR3 sequences in its table, and approximately 12% of those were observed once. The top ten clones comprise around 6% of the sample. The sequencing here drew on PBMCs from the stem cell graft donor, taken from the stem cell graft. The receptors stem from a human donor who donated a stem cell graft to a child with combined immunodeficiency.

This sequence joins TRBV29-1 and TRBJ2-7; a weak D match, TRBD1 (5 bases). The germline gives CDR1 SQVTM, CDR2 ANQGSEA. V was trimmed by 0 bases and J by 2 bases, leaving 14 bases between them. The CDR3 is 15 residues long. As DNA, the CDR3 is TGCAGCGTTGAAGAGGTGGGAAGGGGAACCTACGAGCAGTACTTC. It yields the protein CSVEEVGRGTYEQYF.

This clonotype has just a few counts. The chain carries TRBV12-3 or TRBV12-4 and TRBJ2-3; D call uncertain. The CDR3 contains 14 residues. V was shortened by 6 bases and J by 2 bases, with 12 bases between the two germline ends. The CDR3 sequence: CASSPQRHTDTQYF. DNA for the CDR3: TGTGCCAGCAGCCCTCAACGGCACACAGATACGCAGTATTTT.

This clonotype appeared many times. Written as DNA, the CDR3 is TGTGCCATCAGTGAGGGACTAGGAGGGGAGCAGGGAGAGACCCAGTACTTC. This codes for CAISEGLGGEQGETQYF. The J gene is TRBJ2-5, the V gene TRBV10-3; 7 bases align to TRBD2. Germline CDR1 reads ENHRY; CDR2 reads SYGVKD. This CDR3 comprises 17 residues. The V gene end was trimmed by 2 bases and the J gene end by 4 bases; junction bases not matched to a gene: 13.

A note on this clonotype: It may be a read error: a sequence one base away is much more abundant. V usage is TRBV7-9 and J usage is TRBJ2-1; TRBD1 or TRBD2 may be the D gene (5 bases each). The length of the CDR3 is 12 residues. Germline V gene sequence: CDR1 SEHNR, CDR2 FQNEAQ (reference sequence). As DNA, the CDR3 is TGTGCCAGCAGCTATACTAGGGGTGAGCATTTCTTC. Translated, it gives CASSYTRGEHFF.

This clonotype has only a few counts. V gene TRBV2 combines with J gene TRBJ2-3; 7 bases fit TRBD2. Per germline, CDR1 SNHLY and CDR2 FYNNEI. The CDR3 spans 15 residues. Trimming removed 6 bases from V and 0 bases from J; junction bases left unmatched: 6. The CDR3 nucleotides are TGTGCCAGCAGCCGGGGGGACCCAAGCACAGATACGCAGTATTTT. This encodes CASSRGDPSTDTQYF.

This clonotype was recorded many times. The chain couples TRBV4-1 to TRBJ1-6; D might be TRBD1 (6 bases). The germline V gene encodes CDR1 MGHRA and CDR2 YSYEKL. The V and J ends lost 3 bases and 7 bases respectively, with 19 bases between them. The CDR3 is made up of 17 amino acids. The DNA for the CDR3 is TGCGCCAGCAGCCAGGAAGAGAGGGGGATTGAAAATTCACCCCTCCACTTT. Amino acids: CASSQEERGIENSPLHF.

This clonotype was recorded at least ten times. The chain combines TRBV5-1 with TRBJ2-3; 9 nucleotides align to TRBD2. With V trimmed by 3 bases and J by 5 bases, 7 bases remained unmatched. CDR3 length: 15 amino acids. CDR1 and CDR2 (germline): SGHRS, YFSETQ. This CDR3 reads CASSSSGRQGDTQYF. In DNA, the CDR3 is TGCGCCAGCAGCTCCAGCGGGAGGCAGGGAGATACGCAGTATTTT.

This clonotype was recorded many times. The J gene is TRBJ2-1, the V gene TRBV15, with 7 bases aligning to TRBD2. This CDR3 spans 15 amino acids. CDR1 is LNHNV, CDR2 YYDKDF, per germline (reference sequence). The ends lost 1 base at V and 6 bases at J; junction bases unmatched: 6. The CDR3 is CATSRGSREGNEQFF. CDR3 bases: TGTGCCACCAGCAGAGGGTCCAGGGAGGGCAATGAGCAGTTCTTC.

This clonotype was seen many times. V and J are TRBV12-3 or TRBV12-4 and TRBJ2-1; 11 bases map to TRBD2. This CDR3 contains 15 residues. Trimming cost V 6 bases and J 5 bases; bases outside gene matches: 6. The CDR3 bases are TGTGCCAGCAGCTATACGGGACTAGCGGACAATGAGCAGTTCTTC. This encodes CASSYTGLADNEQFF.

The chain combines TRBV11-3 with TRBJ1-3, with D possibly matching TRBD1 (5 bases). Trimming stripped 1 base from V and 0 bases from J, with 13 bases between. The CDR3 is 17 residues long. In germline, CDR1 is SGHNT, CDR2 YENEEA. The chain's CDR3 is CASSLGHFRDSGNTIYF. In DNA, the CDR3 is TGTGCCAGCAGCTTAGGTCACTTCAGGGACTCTGGAAACACCATATATTTT.

This clonotype was seen ten or more times. The V and J genes are TRBV29-1 and TRBJ1-1; D is ambiguous. Looked up from germline, CDR1 is SQVTM and CDR2 is ANQGSEA. The CDR3 runs 13 residues. V gave up 1 base and J gave up 0 bases, with 6 bases separating them. CDR3 DNA: TGCAGCGTTGAAGGAAGAATGAACACTGAAGCTTTCTTT. As protein: CSVEGRMNTEAFF.

The genes are TRBV7-9 and TRBJ2-2, with a possible D match to TRBD1 (6 bases). The length of the CDR3 is 15 residues. From germline, CDR1 is SEHNR and CDR2 FQNEAQ (reference sequence). Trimming shortened V by 5 bases and J by 5 bases, and 15 bases separated the two germline ends. The DNA for the CDR3 is TGTGCCAGCAGCAAAACAGGGTTTCATACCGGGGAGCTGTTTTTT. Its translation is CASSKTGFHTGELFF.

CDR3 sequence (DNA): TGCAGTGTCGGGAGCGGGGCAGATACGCAGTATTTT. It encodes CSVGSGADTQYF. This chain joins TRBV20-1 and TRBJ2-3; the match to TRBD2 covers 7 bases. The CDR3 totals 12 residues. The J segment lost 4 bases and the V segment lost 7 bases, leaving 5 bases of the junction unmatched. Germline loops: CDR1 DFQATT, CDR2 SNEGSKA (reference sequence).

The CDR3 reads CASSLQPDRFNIQYF. In nucleotides, the CDR3 is TGTGCCAGCAGTCTTCAACCCGACAGATTCAACATTCAGTACTTC. The chain uses TRBV6-2 or TRBV6-3 and TRBJ2-4; D may be TRBD1 (5 bases). The length of the CDR3 is 15 residues. V lost 5 bases, J lost 7 bases, and 18 bases lay in between. CDR1 and CDR2 from the germline V gene are MNHEY and SVGEGT.

This chain connects TRBV6-5 to TRBJ2-1; 7 positions match TRBD2. The germline V gene encodes CDR1 MNHEY and CDR2 SVGAGI. The CDR3 is 15 residues long. V lost 2 bases, J lost 8 bases, and 9 bases stayed unmatched. CDR3 DNA: TGTGCCAGCAGTTACCGACTAGCCGACCTCTATGAGCAGTTCTTC. This translates into CASSYRLADLYEQFF.

This clonotype was seen at least ten times. The chain uses TRBV15 and TRBJ1-5, with 10 bases fitting TRBD1. The CDR3 is made up of 15 amino acids. V shed 0 bases, J shed 7 bases, and the junction held 3 bases outside the gene matches. Germline CDR1 is LNHNV and CDR2 is YYDKDF (reference sequence). Here the CDR3 DNA reads TGTGCCACCAGCAGAGATTGGACAGGGGGACAGCCCCAGCATTTT. Translation: CATSRDWTGGQPQHF. The full variable domain, its missing parts supplied by reference TRBV15 and TRBJ1-5, is DAMVIQNPRYQVTQFGKPVTLSCSQTLNHNVMYWYQQKSSQAPKLLFHYYDKDFNNEADTPDNFQSRRPNTSFCFLDIRSPGLGDTAMYLCATSRDWTGGQPQHFGDGTRLSIL.

The chain has TRBV5-5 and TRBJ2-1, with D perhaps matching TRBD1 (5 bases). V lost 2 bases and J 5 bases, leaving 8 bases between the germline ends. The CDR3 runs 13 residues. Germline CDR1 is SGHKS and CDR2 is YYEKEE (reference sequence). Here the CDR3 reads CASSLWGDNEQFF. The CDR3 nucleotides are TGTGCCAGCAGCTTATGGGGCGACAATGAGCAGTTCTTC.

In this sample, this clonotype turned up a few times. The V call is TRBV5-6, the J call TRBJ1-2; D is ambiguous. CDR3 size: 13 residues. Germline values: CDR1 SGHDT, CDR2 YYEEEE. Trimming removed 1 base at V and 7 bases at J, with 11 bases between. For the CDR3, the DNA is TGTGCCAGCAGCTTGCGGGGTAGTGGTGGCTACACCTTC. This codes for CASSLRGSGGYTF.

At least ten counts were recorded for this clonotype. The chain recombines TRBV15 with TRBJ2-7, with 7 positions matching TRBD2. CDR1 is LNHNV, CDR2 YYDKDF, per germline (reference sequence). V lost 0 bases, J lost 3 bases, and 5 bases stayed unmatched. This CDR3 spans 15 amino acids. The chain's CDR3 is CATSREAGVVYEQYF. The DNA of the CDR3 is TGTGCCACCAGCAGAGAGGCGGGAGTGGTCTACGAGCAGTACTTC.

This clonotype was seen a few times. The chain recombines TRBV5-5 with TRBJ2-5; 7 bases align to TRBD2. The CDR3 extends over 16 amino acids. V lost 2 bases to trimming and J lost 1 base; unmatched junction nucleotides: 8. CDR1 is SGHKS, CDR2 YYEKEE, per germline (reference sequence). CDR3 sequence (DNA): TGTGCCAGCAGCTTTAGGCCTAGCGGACTCCAAGAGACCCAGTACTTC. Translation: CASSFRPSGLQETQYF.

This chain links TRBV7-2 with TRBJ2-3; 9 nucleotides agree with TRBD1. J was trimmed by 3 bases and V by 0 bases; bases with no gene match: 10. Germline V gene sequence: CDR1 SGHTA, CDR2 FQGNSA. The CDR3 covers 18 residues. CDR3 protein: CASSLAIFRDRVTDTQYF. The CDR3, as DNA: TGTGCCAGCAGCTTAGCCATCTTTAGGGACAGGGTGACAGATACGCAGTATTTT.

The gene calls are TRBV29-1 and TRBJ2-7; no reliable D call. The germline CDR1 and CDR2 sequences are SQVTM and ANQGSEA. Trimming removed 7 bases at V and 2 bases at J, with 3 bases between. The CDR3 runs to 9 residues. The CDR3 DNA reads TGCAGCGCCCCCTACGAGCAGTACTTC. Translation: CSAPYEQYF.